These T cell receptor beta chains were read from a single sample in a study of neurological immune-mediated disorders. TCRdb passed the 5' RACE reads through MiXCR, listing each CDR3 protein once. The data hold about 70,000 distinct CDR3 sequences, with 2.5% to 4% observed a single time. Sequencing input: PBMCs. The origin of the receptors is a woman between 45 and 65 years old with multiple sclerosis. Each CDR3 is given with its conserved first and last residue. A D gene is named only where the DNA matches it firmly. For some rows the clone size is stated as once, few or many, or as a class when expanded; others skip it.

>TRBJ1-1|.|.|TRBV3-1
CASSQLAATEAFF
TGTGCCAGCAGCCAATTGGCGGCCACTGAAGCTTTCTTT
>TRBJ2-7|.|many|TRBV20-1
CSARDLRTASYEQYF
TGCAGTGCTAGAGATCTTCGGACAGCTTCCTACGAGCAGTACTTC
>TRBJ2-1|TRBD2|.|TRBV7-9
CASSDAGTKFF
TGTGCCAGCAGCGACGCCGGGACTAAGTTCTTC
>TRBJ2-2|TRBD2|many|TRBV5-1
CASSRLAATGELFF
TGCGCCAGCAGCAGGCTAGCGGCTACCGGGGAGCTGTTTTTT
>TRBJ2-5|TRBD2|many|TRBV6-1
CAGGAGGGNQETQYF
TGTGCCGGCGGGGCAGGCGGGGGGAACCAAGAGACCCAGTACTTC
>TRBJ1-2|.|many|TRBV2
CASGNINYGYTF
TGTGCCAGCGGGAATATTAACTATGGCTACACCTTC
>TRBJ2-3|.|many|TRBV20-1
CSALERDSGVVDTQYF
TGCAGTGCCCTTGAAAGGGATTCAGGGGTGGTAGATACGCAGTATTTT
>TRBJ1-5|.|.|TRBV15
CATSRDRSRGNQPQHF
TGTGCCACCAGCAGAGATAGGTCCAGGGGCAATCAGCCCCAGCATTTT
>TRBJ1-5|.|.|TRBV5-1
CASSLGQSKTQNF
TGCGCCAGCAGCTTGGGACAGAGTAAGACCCAGAATTTT
>TRBJ2-7|TRBD1|many|TRBV20-1
CSAPRQGIHEQYF
TGCAGTGCTCCCCGACAGGGTATACACGAGCAGTACTTC
>TRBJ2-4|.|many|TRBV20-1
CSARDDGDLNIQYF
TGCAGTGCTAGAGATGACGGAGATTTAAACATTCAGTACTTC
>TRBJ2-2|.|many|TRBV5-1
CASSSPSGELFF
TGCGCCAGCAGCTCCCCCTCCGGGGAGCTGTTTTTT
>TRBJ2-1|.|many|TRBV29-1
CSVDDRSNNEQFF
TGCAGCGTCGATGACAGGAGCAACAATGAGCAGTTCTTC
>TRBJ2-1|.|few|TRBV18
CASYPMRVDNEQFF
TGTGCCAGCTACCCTATGAGGGTCGACAATGAGCAGTTCTTC
>TRBJ1-5|.|many|TRBV6-2/TRBV6-3
CASSYGGGLGNQPQHF
TGTGCCAGCAGTTACGGCGGAGGGTTGGGGAATCAGCCCCAGCATTTT
>TRBJ1-4|.|many|TRBV20-1
CSASPGQGTEKLFF
TGCAGTGCAAGTCCGGGACAAGGCACTGAAAAACTGTTTTTT
>TRBJ2-6|.|many|TRBV7-2
CASSPGRLRNVLTF
TGTGCCAGCAGCCCGGGACGGCTTAGGAACGTCCTGACTTTC
>TRBJ1-2|.|many|TRBV5-1
CASSLIVNRDVYGYTF
TGCGCCAGCAGCTTGATCGTAAACAGGGACGTCTATGGCTACACCTTC
>TRBJ2-7|.|few|TRBV28
CASRDGTYKEQYF
TGTGCCAGCAGGGACGGGACCTACAAAGAGCAGTACTTC
>TRBJ2-3|.|many|TRBV6-5
CASSSPSERALGGKRKEYF
TGTGCCAGCAGTTCCCCGAGCGAACGGGCCCTGGGTGGGAAAAGAAAGGAGTATTTT
>TRBJ2-1|TRBD2|many|TRBV9
CASSTAGGGVEQFF
TGTGCCAGCAGCACAGCGGGAGGCGGGGTTGAGCAGTTCTTC
>TRBJ1-2|.|many|TRBV20-1
CSARDKPWINTYDNYGYTF
TGCAGTGCTAGAGATAAGCCCTGGATCAATACGTATGATAACTATGGCTACACCTTC
>TRBJ2-7|.|many|TRBV6-5
CASSYSSLGAYEQYF
TGTGCCAGCAGTTACAGTAGTTTAGGGGCCTACGAGCAGTACTTC
>TRBJ1-2|.|many|TRBV7-2
CASSRGGRGTYGYTF
TGTGCCAGCAGCCGCGGGGGCAGGGGAACCTATGGCTACACCTTC
>TRBJ2-7|.|many|TRBV10-3
CAISPGLGTYEQYF
TGTGCCATCAGTCCCGGACTCGGCACCTACGAGCAGTACTTC
>TRBJ2-2|.|many|TRBV7-6
CASSPPTGELFF
TGTGCCAGCAGCCCCCCCACCGGGGAGCTGTTTTTT
>TRBJ2-5|.|many|TRBV7-9
CASSLGRQEETQYF
TGTGCCAGCAGCTTAGGTCGGCAGGAGGAGACCCAGTACTTC
>TRBJ1-1|.|many|TRBV5-1
CASSSQGWAFF
TGCGCCAGCAGCTCACAGGGATGGGCTTTCTTT
>TRBJ1-1|.|many|TRBV7-6
CASSLVGAMNTEAFF
TGTGCCAGCAGCTTAGTAGGGGCTATGAACACTGAAGCTTTCTTT
>TRBJ1-6|.|many|TRBV2
CASSIQVSPLHF
TGTGCCAGCAGCATACAGGTTTCACCCCTCCACTTT
>TRBJ2-1|.|many|TRBV20-1
CSAQYNEQFF
TGCAGTGCTCAGTACAATGAGCAGTTCTTC
>TRBJ2-2|.|many|TRBV5-1
CASSFAGNTGELFF
TGCGCCAGCAGCTTCGCGGGAAACACCGGGGAGCTGTTTTTT
>TRBJ2-1|TRBD2|many|TRBV20-1
CSARVLARSYNEQFF
TGCAGCGCTAGGGTACTAGCGCGCTCCTACAATGAGCAGTTCTTC
>TRBJ1-1|TRBD1|many|TRBV5-1
CASSETGASTEAFF
TGCGCCAGCAGCGAAACAGGGGCAAGCACTGAAGCTTTCTTT